The sequence of this T cell receptor (beta chain) was determined in a study of beta chain features in type 1 diabetes. General study points: The VDJ junctions of type 1 diabetes patients carried fewer insertions and more deletions. High TCR expression in some cells could lead to their over-representation in cDNA sequencing. The naive, central memory and Treg TCRB repertoires looked more alike in patients than they did in healthy donors. Across all four CD4+ subsets, people with type 1 diabetes showed modestly shorter TCRB CDR3s.

The CDR3 consists of 13 residues. V lost 0 bases to trimming and J lost 9 bases, with 9 bases between them. Germline-derived CDR1 and CDR2 are LGHNA and YNFKEQ. This clone occurred a few times. What it binds is not known. Isolated RNA was reverse transcribed in full, so expressed TCRB transcripts were sequenced. Repertoires were generated with immunoSEQ multiplex PCR, while TCRdb's copy carries only in-frame clones and drops some. The table lists about 650,000 clones, roughly an eighth of them singletons. The chain recombines TRBV4-2 with TRBJ2-1; TRBD1 might be the D (5 bases). The sequencing sample was made of naive CD4+ T cells from blood. This clonotype was sampled from a man aged 25-45 years with type 1 diabetes. DNA for the CDR3: TGTGCCAGCAGCCAAGATCCGCAGGGTGAGCAGTTCTTC. It yields the protein CASSQDPQGEQFF.